The 5 T cell receptor beta chains below were found in one sample sequenced in a study of blood T cells in healthy people across ages. Combining a sample-barcoded 5' primer with a J-beta primer mix, a second PCR ran for about 6 to 11 cycles. TCRdb re-called the 5' RACE reads through MiXCR, storing one row per CDR3 protein. The sample has about 970,000 distinct CDR3 sequences; roughly 50% are singletons. The source material was blood. Receptors were obtained from a woman in her fifties or sixties in good health.

This clonotype was found a few times. This rearrangement joins TRBV24-1 to TRBJ2-4; 9 bases line up with TRBD1. Gene TRBJ2-7 matches the end of the DNA better, so the J call may be wrong. Germline assignment: CDR1 KGHDR and CDR2 SFDVKD. This CDR3 comprises 14 residues. The chain's CDR3 is CATSPGQGTYEQYF. CDR3 nucleotides: TGTGCCACCAGTCCGGGACAGGGTACCTACGAGCAGTACTTC.

CDR3 coding DNA: TGTGCCAGCAGTCAAACTGCAGGGGTGATGGAGCAGTACTTC. Translation gives CASSQTAGVMEQYF. The chain is built from TRBV3-1 and TRBJ2-1; a weak D match, TRBD1 (6 bases). The J call is doubtful: the DNA matches TRBJ2-7 better. Germline V gene lookup returns CDR1 LGHDT and CDR2 YNNKEL (reference sequence). The CDR3 is 14 residues long.

The genes are TRBV9 and TRBJ1-6; D gene unclear. The CDR3 extends over 15 amino acids. Germline V lookup: CDR1 SGDLS, CDR2 YYNGEE. V lost 0 bases and J 7 bases, leaving 11 bases between the germline ends. The CDR3 region has the DNA TGTGCCAGCAGCGTAGCCCAAGGGATGAATTCACCCCTCCACTTT. This codes for CASSVAQGMNSPLHF.

The chain carries TRBV20-1 and TRBJ2-1; D is perhaps TRBD2 (6 bases). In germline, CDR1 is DFQATT, CDR2 SNEGSKA (reference sequence). Trimming cost V 3 bases and J 0 bases, with 15 bases left between them. The CDR3 extends over 16 amino acids. The CDR3 DNA is TGCAGTGCTAGGGAGAGGGTAGCGGTCTCCTACAATGAGCAGTTCTTC. Its translation: CSARERVAVSYNEQFF.

The V call is TRBV3-1, the J call TRBJ2-1; 7 nucleotides align to TRBD2. V was pared by 4 bases and J by 7 bases, with 10 bases of the junction left unmatched. Germline CDR1 reads LGHDT; CDR2 reads YNNKEL (reference sequence). The CDR3 contains 15 residues. The CDR3 bases are TGTGCCAGCAGCCCTAGCGGCAAGAGGGAGAATGAGCAGTTCTTC. Its protein product is CASSPSGKRENEQFF.